This is a list of T cell receptor beta chains from one sample in a study of blood T cell repertoires in COVID-19. TCRdb's copy holds only in-frame clones and misses some; the assay was immunoSEQ multiplex PCR. The table shows around 270,000 clones, with over 75% occurring only once. The sample comprised peripheral blood. These receptors all come from a human donor with COVID-19, enrolled during active disease. The donor label of this sample is uncertain. The CDR3 runs from the conserved cysteine through the conserved F or W.

v_call cdr3_aa
TRBV5-1 CASSLFSGATNEKLFF
TRBV2 CASSERGLGGQETQYF
TRBV20-1 CSASLGLAGDHEQFF
TRBV3-1/TRBV3-2 CASSQDLAGSGDPQETQYF
TRBV6-2/TRBV6-3 CASSNPGLTAYEQYF
TRBV7-2 CASRTSGGSYEQYF
TRBV21-1 CASSKGAVNYGYTF
TRBV3-1/TRBV3-2 CASSRPGGHEQFF
TRBV6-5 CASSYGAEAEQYF
TRBV28 CASSYLRVGYTF
TRBV5-1 CASSPGDRQSADTQYF
TRBV6-5 CASTTRNEQFF
TRBV5-1 CASSLELAGVLEQFF
TRBV25-1 CASSEDGRISDTQYF
TRBV27 CASSLGLPNQPQHF
TRBV4-2 CASSHNTGVEQPQHF
TRBV6-6 CASSYGARGGFQPQHF
TRBV7-2 CASSTTGGTNEKLFF
TRBV6-5 CASRAGVAGELFF
TRBV5-6 CASSLGSDRGYYGYTF
TRBV5-1 CASSSSAGNTEAFF
TRBV3-1/TRBV3-2 CASSQLWGGSGANVLTF
TRBV7-3 CASSPGLASSAGELFF
TRBV12-3/TRBV12-4 CASYDAVNTEAFF
TRBV29-1 CSVGTGTGETQYF
TRBV7-8 CASSPRRANTGELFF
TRBV3-1/TRBV3-2 CASSQDLPLSGMGTDTQYF
TRBV6-5 CASSYRRENEKLFF
TRBV30 CAWSDYPGVLGYTF
TRBV3-1/TRBV3-2 CASSTRGLNQPQHF
TRBV15 CATSRATLLGEQYF
TRBV30 CACSVTGADSPLHF
TRBV18 CASSPTLGAGIYEQYF
TRBV19 CASRILAGGKQYF
TRBV15 CATTSFLGQGEFIGRTGELFF
TRBV3-1/TRBV3-2 CASSQGRGQVNYGYTF
TRBV30 CAWNPGGSIGNEQFF
TRBV2 CASREEGYGYTF
TRBV10-3 CAISESYTGGADGYTF
TRBV28 CASSLIRGRETQYF
TRBV5-1 CASSKREGTGELFF
TRBV6-5 CASTPWEGNTEAFF
TRBV3-1/TRBV3-2 CASSQIGNQPQHF
TRBV6-6 CASSSTSTGGSEAFF
TRBV5-5 CASSELTGPGNTIYF
TRBV7-6 CASSLAGGTGNTIYF
TRBV10-3 CAISEGDPDNEQFF
TRBV11-2 CASSLGQGHYGYTF
TRBV2 CASNTPTGQNTGELFF
TRBV29-1 CSVGEGLAGIQYF
TRBV5-1 CASSLGQSTDIQYF
TRBV18 CASSPFSTGESEKLFF
TRBV7-8 CASSFLAGPTELFF
TRBV12-3/TRBV12-4 CASSLGQGYGYTF
TRBV2 CASSVAGDSQPQHF